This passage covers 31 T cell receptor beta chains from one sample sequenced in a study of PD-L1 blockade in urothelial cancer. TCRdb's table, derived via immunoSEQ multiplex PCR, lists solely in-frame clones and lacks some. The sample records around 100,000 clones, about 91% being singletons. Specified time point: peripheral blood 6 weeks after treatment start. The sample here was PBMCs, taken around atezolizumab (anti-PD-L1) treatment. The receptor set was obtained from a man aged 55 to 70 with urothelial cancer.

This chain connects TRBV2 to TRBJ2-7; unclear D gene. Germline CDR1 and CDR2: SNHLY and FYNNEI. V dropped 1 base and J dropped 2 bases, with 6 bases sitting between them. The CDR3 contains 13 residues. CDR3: CASSEDGAYEQYF. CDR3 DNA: TGTGCCAGCAGTGAAGACGGAGCCTACGAGCAGTACTTC.

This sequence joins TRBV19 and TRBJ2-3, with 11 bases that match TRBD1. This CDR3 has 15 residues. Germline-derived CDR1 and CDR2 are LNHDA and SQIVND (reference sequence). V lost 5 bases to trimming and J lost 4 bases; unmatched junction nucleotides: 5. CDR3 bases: TGTGCCAGTAGTTTTCGGACAGGGGGCCCAGATACGCAGTATTTT. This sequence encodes CASSFRTGGPDTQYF. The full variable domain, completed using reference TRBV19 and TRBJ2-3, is DGGITQSPKYLFRKEGQNVTLSCEQNLNHDAMYWYRQDPGQGLRLIYYSQIVNDFQKGDIAEGYSVSREKKESFPLTVTSAQKNPTAFYLCASSFRTGGPDTQYFGPGTRLTVL.

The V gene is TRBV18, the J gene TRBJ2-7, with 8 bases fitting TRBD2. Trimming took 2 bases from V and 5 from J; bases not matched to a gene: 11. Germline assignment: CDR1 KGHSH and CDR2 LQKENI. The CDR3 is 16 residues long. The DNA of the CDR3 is TGTGCCAGCTCACCATCGGCGGGAGGAACCGGGAACGAGCAGTACTTC. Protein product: CASSPSAGGTGNEQYF.

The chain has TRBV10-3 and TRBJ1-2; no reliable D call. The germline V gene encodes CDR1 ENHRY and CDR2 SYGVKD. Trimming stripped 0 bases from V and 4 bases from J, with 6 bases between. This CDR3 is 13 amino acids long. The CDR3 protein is CAISESSGYGYTF. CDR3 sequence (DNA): TGTGCCATCAGTGAGTCGTCGGGCTATGGCTACACCTTC.

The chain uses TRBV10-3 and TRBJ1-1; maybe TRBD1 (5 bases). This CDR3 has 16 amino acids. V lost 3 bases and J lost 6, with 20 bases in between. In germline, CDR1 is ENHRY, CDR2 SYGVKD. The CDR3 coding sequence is TGTGCCATCAGTGATGCAAGATCGGGGGATAGGGCTGAAGCTTTCTTT. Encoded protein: CAISDARSGDRAEAFF.

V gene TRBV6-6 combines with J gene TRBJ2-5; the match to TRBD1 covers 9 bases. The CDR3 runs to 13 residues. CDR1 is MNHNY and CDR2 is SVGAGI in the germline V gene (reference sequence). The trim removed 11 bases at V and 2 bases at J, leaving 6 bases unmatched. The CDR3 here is CAGGQGKQETQYF. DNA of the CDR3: TGTGCCGGAGGACAGGGGAAACAAGAGACCCAGTACTTC.

The CDR3 protein is CASSFPGLGNEKLFF. The CDR3 DNA reads TGTGCCAGCAGTTTCCCGGGACTGGGGAATGAAAAACTGTTTTTT. V is TRBV6-6 and J is TRBJ1-4, with D tentatively TRBD1 (5 bases). CDR3 length equals 15 residues. Per germline, CDR1 MNHNY and CDR2 SVGAGI (reference sequence). Trimming pared 4 bases from V and 5 bases from J, leaving 14 bases between.

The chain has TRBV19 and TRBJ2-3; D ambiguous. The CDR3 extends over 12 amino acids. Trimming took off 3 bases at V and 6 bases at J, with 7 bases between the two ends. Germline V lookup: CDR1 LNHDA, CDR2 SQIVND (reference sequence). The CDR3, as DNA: TGTGCCAGTAGTATGGGCGAGGATACGCAGTATTTT. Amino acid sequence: CASSMGEDTQYF.

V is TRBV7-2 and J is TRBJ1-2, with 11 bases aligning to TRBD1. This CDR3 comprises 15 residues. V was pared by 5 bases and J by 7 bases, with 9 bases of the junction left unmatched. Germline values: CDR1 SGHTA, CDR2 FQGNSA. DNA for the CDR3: TGTGCCAGCAGCCTCCAACTGGGACAGGGGGGTGGCTACACCTTC. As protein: CASSLQLGQGGGYTF. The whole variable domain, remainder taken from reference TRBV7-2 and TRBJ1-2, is GAGVSQSPSNKVTEKGKDVELRCDPISGHTALYWYRQSLGQGLEFLIYFQGNSAPDKSGLPSDRFSAERTGGSVSTLTIQRTQQEDSAVYLCASSLQLGQGGGYTFGSGTRLTVV.

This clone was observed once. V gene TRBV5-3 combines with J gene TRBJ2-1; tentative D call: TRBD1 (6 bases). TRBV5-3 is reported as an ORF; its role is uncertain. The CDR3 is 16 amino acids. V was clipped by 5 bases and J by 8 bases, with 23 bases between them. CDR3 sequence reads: CARRYHCWTAVHEQFF. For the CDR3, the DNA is TGTGCCAGAAGATACCACTGTTGGACAGCCGTCCATGAGCAGTTCTTC.

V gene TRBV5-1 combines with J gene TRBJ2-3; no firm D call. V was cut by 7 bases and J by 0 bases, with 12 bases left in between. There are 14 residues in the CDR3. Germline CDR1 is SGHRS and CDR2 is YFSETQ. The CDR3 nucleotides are TGCGCCAGCCGATTACTTCTAAGCACAGATACGCAGTATTTT. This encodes CASRLLLSTDTQYF.

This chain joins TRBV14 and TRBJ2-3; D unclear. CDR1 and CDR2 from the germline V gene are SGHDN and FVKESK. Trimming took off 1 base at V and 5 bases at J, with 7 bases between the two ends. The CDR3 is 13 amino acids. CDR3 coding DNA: TGTGCCAGCAGCCAAGGTCAGATAGATACGCAGTATTTT. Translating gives CASSQGQIDTQYF.

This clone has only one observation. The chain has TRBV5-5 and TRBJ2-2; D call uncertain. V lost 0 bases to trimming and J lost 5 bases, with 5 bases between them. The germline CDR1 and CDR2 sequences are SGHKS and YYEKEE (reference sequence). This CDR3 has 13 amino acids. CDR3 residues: CASSLGGTGELFF. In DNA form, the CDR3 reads TGTGCCAGCAGCTTGGGAGGAACCGGGGAGCTGTTTTTT.

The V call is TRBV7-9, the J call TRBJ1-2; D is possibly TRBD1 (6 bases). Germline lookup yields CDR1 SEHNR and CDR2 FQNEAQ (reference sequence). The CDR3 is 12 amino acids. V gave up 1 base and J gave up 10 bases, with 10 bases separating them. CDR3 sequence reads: CASSLVAGVYTF. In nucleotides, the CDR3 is TGTGCCAGCAGCTTAGTGGCAGGGGTCTACACCTTC.

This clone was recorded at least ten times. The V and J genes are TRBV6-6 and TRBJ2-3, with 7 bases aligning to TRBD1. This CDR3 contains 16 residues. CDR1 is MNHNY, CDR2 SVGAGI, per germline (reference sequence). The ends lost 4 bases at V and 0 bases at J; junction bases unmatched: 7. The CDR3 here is CASSWVGGASTDTQYF. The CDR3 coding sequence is TGTGCCAGCAGTTGGGTAGGGGGCGCAAGCACAGATACGCAGTATTTT.

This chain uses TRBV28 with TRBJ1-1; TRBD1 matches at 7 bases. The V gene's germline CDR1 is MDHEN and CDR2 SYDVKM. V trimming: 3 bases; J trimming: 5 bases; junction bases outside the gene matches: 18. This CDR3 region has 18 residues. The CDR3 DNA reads TGTGCCAGCAGTTTTCCCTTATTGGCTCTAGGGGGCTGGACTGAAGCTTTCTTT. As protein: CASSFPLLALGGWTEAFF.

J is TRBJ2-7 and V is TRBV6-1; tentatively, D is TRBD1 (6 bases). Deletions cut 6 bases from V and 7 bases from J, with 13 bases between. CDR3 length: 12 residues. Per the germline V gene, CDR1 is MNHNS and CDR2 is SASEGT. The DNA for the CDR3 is TGTGCCAGCAGCCCCTGGGGGCTTGAGCAGTACTTC. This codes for CASSPWGLEQYF.

CDR3 coding DNA: TGCGCCAGCAGTGCCTCTTTAGCGGGAGGCAGAGAGACCCAGTACTTC. Translating it yields CASSASLAGGRETQYF. The chain employs TRBV10-1 and TRBJ2-5; 10 bases match TRBD2. The trim removed 4 bases at V and 4 bases at J, leaving 9 bases unmatched. The CDR3 is made up of 16 amino acids. Germline lookup yields CDR1 WNHNN and CDR2 SYGVQD (reference sequence).

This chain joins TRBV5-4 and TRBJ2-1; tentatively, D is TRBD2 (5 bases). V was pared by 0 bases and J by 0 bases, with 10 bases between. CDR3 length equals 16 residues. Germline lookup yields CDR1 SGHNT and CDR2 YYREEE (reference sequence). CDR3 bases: TGTGCCAGCAGCTTGGGAACTAGGAGCTCCTACAATGAGCAGTTCTTC. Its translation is CASSLGTRSSYNEQFF.

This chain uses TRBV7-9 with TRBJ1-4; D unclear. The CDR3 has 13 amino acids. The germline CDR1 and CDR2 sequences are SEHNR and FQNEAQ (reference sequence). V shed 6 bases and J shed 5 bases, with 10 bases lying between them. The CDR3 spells CASSTGENEKLFF. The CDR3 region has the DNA TGTGCCAGCAGTACCGGGGAAAATGAAAAACTGTTTTTT.

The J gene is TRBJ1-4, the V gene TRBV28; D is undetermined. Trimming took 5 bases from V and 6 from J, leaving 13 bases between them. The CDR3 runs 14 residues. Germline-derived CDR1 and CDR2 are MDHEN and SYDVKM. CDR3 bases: TGTGCCAGCAGTATTGGGGAGTTCGATGAAAAACTGTTTTTT. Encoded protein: CASSIGEFDEKLFF.

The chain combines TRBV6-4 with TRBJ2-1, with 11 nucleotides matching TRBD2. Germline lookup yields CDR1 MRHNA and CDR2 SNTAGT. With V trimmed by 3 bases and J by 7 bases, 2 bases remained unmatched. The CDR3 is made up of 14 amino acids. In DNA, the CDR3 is TGTGCCAGCAGTGAGACTAGCGGGGTTAATGAGCAGTTCTTC. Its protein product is CASSETSGVNEQFF.

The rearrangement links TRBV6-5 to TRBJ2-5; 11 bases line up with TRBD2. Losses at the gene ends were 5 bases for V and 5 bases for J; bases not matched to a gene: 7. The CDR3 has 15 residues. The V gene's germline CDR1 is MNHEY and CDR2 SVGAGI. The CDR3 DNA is TGTGCCAGCAGTCCCCCTAGCGGGGGGCTCGAGACCCAGTACTTC. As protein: CASSPPSGGLETQYF.

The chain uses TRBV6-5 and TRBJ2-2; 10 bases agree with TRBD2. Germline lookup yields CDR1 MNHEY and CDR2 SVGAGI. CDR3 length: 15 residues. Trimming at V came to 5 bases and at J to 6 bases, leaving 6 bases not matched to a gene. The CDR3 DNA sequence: TGTGCCAGCAGTCTAAAAGCGGGAGGGGCCGGGGAGCTGTTTTTT. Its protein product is CASSLKAGGAGELFF.

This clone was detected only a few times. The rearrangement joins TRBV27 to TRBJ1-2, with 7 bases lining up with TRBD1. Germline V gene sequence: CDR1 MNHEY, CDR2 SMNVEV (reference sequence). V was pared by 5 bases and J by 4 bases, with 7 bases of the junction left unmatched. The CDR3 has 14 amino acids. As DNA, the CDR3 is TGTGCCAGCAGTCTAACAGGGGTTAGCTATGGCTACACCTTC. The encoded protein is CASSLTGVSYGYTF.

The CDR3 reads CASSEGLYEQYF. Here the CDR3 DNA reads TGTGCCAGCAGTGAGGGGCTTTACGAGCAGTACTTC. The chain recombines TRBV6-1 with TRBJ2-7; a weak D match, TRBD1 (5 bases). The length of the CDR3 is 12 residues. CDR1 is MNHNS, CDR2 SASEGT, per germline. The ends were cut back, 3 bases at V and 4 bases at J, with 7 bases in the middle.

This CDR3 is CASSEGQVVGGYTF. The CDR3 nucleotides are TGTGCCAGCAGTGAAGGGCAGGTGGTAGGAGGCTACACCTTC. This chain connects TRBV2 to TRBJ1-2, with no clear D. The CDR3 runs 14 residues. Germline CDR1 reads SNHLY; CDR2 reads FYNNEI. V dropped 1 base and J dropped 8 bases, with 14 bases sitting between them.

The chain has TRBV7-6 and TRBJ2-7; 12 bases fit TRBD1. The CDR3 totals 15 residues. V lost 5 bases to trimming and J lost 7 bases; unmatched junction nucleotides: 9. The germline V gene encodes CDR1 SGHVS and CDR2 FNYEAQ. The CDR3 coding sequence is TGTGCCAGCAGCGAAACCGGGACAGGGGGCGGTGAGCAGTACTTC. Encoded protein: CASSETGTGGGEQYF. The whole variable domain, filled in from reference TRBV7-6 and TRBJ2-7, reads GAGVSQSPRYKVTKRGQDVALRCDPISGHVSLYWYRQALGQGPEFLTYFNYEAQQDKSGLPNDRFSAERPEGSISTLTIQRTEQRDSAMYRCASSETGTGGGEQYFGPGTRLTVT.

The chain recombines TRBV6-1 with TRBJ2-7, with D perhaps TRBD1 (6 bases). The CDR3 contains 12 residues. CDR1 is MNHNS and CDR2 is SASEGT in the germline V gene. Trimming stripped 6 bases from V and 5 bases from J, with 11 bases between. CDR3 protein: CASSATGNEQYF. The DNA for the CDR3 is TGTGCCAGCAGCGCTACAGGGAACGAGCAGTACTTC.

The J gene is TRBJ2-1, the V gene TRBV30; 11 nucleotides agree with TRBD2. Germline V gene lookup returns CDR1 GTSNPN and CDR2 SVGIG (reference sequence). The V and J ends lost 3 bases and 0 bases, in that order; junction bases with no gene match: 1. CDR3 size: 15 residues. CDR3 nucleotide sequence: TGTGCCTGGAGAGGGACTAGCGGCTCCTACAATGAGCAGTTCTTC. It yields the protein CAWRGTSGSYNEQFF.

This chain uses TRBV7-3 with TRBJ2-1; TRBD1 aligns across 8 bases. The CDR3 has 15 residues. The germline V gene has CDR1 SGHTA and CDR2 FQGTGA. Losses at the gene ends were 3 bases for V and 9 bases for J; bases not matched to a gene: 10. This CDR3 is CASSFGGQGAGEQFF. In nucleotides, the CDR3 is TGTGCCAGCAGCTTTGGGGGCCAGGGGGCGGGTGAGCAGTTCTTC. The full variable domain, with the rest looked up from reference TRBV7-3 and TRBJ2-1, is GAGVSQTPSNKVTEKGKYVELRCDPISGHTALYWYRQSLGQGPEFLIYFQGTGAADDSGLPNDRFFAVRPEGSVSTLKIQRTERGDSAVYLCASSFGGQGAGEQFFGPGTRLTVL.